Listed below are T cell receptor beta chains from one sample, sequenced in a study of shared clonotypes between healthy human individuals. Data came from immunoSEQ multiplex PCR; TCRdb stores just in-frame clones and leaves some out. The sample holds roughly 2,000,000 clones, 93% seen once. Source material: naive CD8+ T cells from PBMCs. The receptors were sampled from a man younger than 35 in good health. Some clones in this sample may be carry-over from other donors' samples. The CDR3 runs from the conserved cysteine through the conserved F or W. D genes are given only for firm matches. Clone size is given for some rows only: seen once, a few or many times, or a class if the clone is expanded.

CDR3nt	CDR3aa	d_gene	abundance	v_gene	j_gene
TGTGCCAGCAGTTACTCGAGGACGGCGAACACTGAAGCTTTCTTT	CASSYSRTANTEAFF	NA	NA	TRBV6-5	TRBJ1-1
TGTGCCAGCAGCCCCCGTCTGTGGGACCCGGGGGCGAGCTCCTACAATGAGCAGTTCTTC	CASSPRLWDPGASSYNEQFF	NA	NA	TRBV13	TRBJ2-1
TGTGCCAGCAAACCAGGGGGTCCCTACGAGCAGTACTTC	CASKPGGPYEQYF	TRBD1	NA	TRBV28	TRBJ2-7
TGTGCCAGCAGCTCCGCGGGAGGGCCTGTCTCCGAGCAGTACTTC	CASSSAGGPVSEQYF	TRBD2	NA	TRBV5-4	TRBJ2-7
TGTGCCAGCAGTCTGGGGGGCTCCAACTATGGCTACACCTTC	CASSLGGSNYGYTF	NA	NA	TRBV27	TRBJ1-2
TGTGCCAGTAGTATTCCCGCATTGAACACTGAAGCTTTCTTT	CASSIPALNTEAFF	NA	once	TRBV19	TRBJ1-1
TGCGCCAGCAGCTTTTCGTTAAGCGGGAGGGCCTCCTACGAGCAGTACTTC	CASSFSLSGRASYEQYF	TRBD2	NA	TRBV5-1	TRBJ2-7
TGTGCCAGCAGCTACCCGCTCGGTACGAACACTGAAGCTTTCTTT	CASSYPLGTNTEAFF	NA	NA	TRBV13	TRBJ1-1
TGTGCCAGCAGTGACCCCCCCTCCTACGAGCAGTACTTC	CASSDPPSYEQYF	NA	NA	TRBV6-4	TRBJ2-7
TGCGCCAGCAGCTCGACACTGAACTATGGCTACACCTTC	CASSSTLNYGYTF	NA	NA	TRBV5-1	TRBJ1-2
TGTGCCAGCAGCCCCTGGGGGCTAGCGTCCCACAATGAGCAGTTCTTC	CASSPWGLASHNEQFF	NA	NA	TRBV7-9	TRBJ2-1
TGTGCTAGTGGTTCGGGGGGACTAGCGGGAATCGTCCAAGAGACCCAGTACTTC	CASGSGGLAGIVQETQYF	TRBD2	NA	TRBV12-5	TRBJ2-5
TGTGCCAGCAGCGCTGGACAGGGAATTGGCTACACCTTC	CASSAGQGIGYTF	TRBD1	NA	TRBV9	TRBJ1-2
TGTGCCAGCAGCTTTAGCGGGATCAAGACAGATACGCAGTATTTT	CASSFSGIKTDTQYF	TRBD2	NA	TRBV7-6	TRBJ2-3
TGTGCCAGTTACGGGAGGGCCTCGACTGTCACAGATACGCAGTATTTT	CASYGRASTVTDTQYF	TRBD2	NA	TRBV28	TRBJ2-3
TGTGCCAGTAGTTACATAAATCAGCCCCAGCATTTT	CASSYINQPQHF	NA	once	TRBV19	TRBJ1-5
TGTGCCAGCAGCGTAGACCCCAGGTGGCACAATGAGCAGTTCTTC	CASSVDPRWHNEQFF	NA	NA	TRBV9	TRBJ2-1
TGTGCCAGCAGCGGGAGACAGGATGGCTACACCTTC	CASSGRQDGYTF	NA	NA	TRBV9	TRBJ1-2
TGTGCCAGCAGCCTACTTTACCCTACAAGGGATGGCTCTGAAGCTTTCTTT	CASSLLYPTRDGSEAFF	NA	NA	TRBV11-2	TRBJ1-1
TGCGCCAGCAGCCCGGTCGCTAGCGGCCTTACCGGGGAGCTGTTTTTT	CASSPVASGLTGELFF	TRBD2	NA	TRBV5-1	TRBJ2-2
TGTGCCAGCAGTGAACGGCAGCTTATTCTAAATGGCTACACCTTC	CASSERQLILNGYTF	NA	once	TRBV6-1	TRBJ1-2
TGTGCCAGCAGCTTAGGGATAAGGCAGCCCCAGCATTTT	CASSLGIRQPQHF	NA	few	TRBV11-2	TRBJ1-5
TGTGCCAGCAGCCCCATCGGACAGGGTTACGAGCAGTACTTC	CASSPIGQGYEQYF	TRBD1	NA	TRBV7-8	TRBJ2-7
TGTGCCAGTAGTCCCCATTCGGGGAGTTTTGGCTACGAGCAGTACTTC	CASSPHSGSFGYEQYF	NA	NA	TRBV19	TRBJ2-7
TGTGCCAGCAGCGTAAGAGCAGGCGCCGATCCCAAAAACATTCAGTACTTC	CASSVRAGADPKNIQYF	NA	NA	TRBV9	TRBJ2-4
TGTGCCAGCAGCCCTCGGGACAGCCGCAGGGCTGAAGCTTTCTTT	CASSPRDSRRAEAFF	TRBD1	NA	TRBV11-2	TRBJ1-1
TGTGCCAGCAGCCGTGGGACAGGGGCGAACAATGAGCAGTTCTTC	CASSRGTGANNEQFF	TRBD1	NA	TRBV7-9	TRBJ2-1
TGTGCCAGCAGTCCCCGGGACAGAGATCAGCCCCAGCATTTT	CASSPRDRDQPQHF	TRBD1	NA	TRBV27	TRBJ1-5
TGTGCCAGCAGTTTAGACGGGAGGGTCTACAATGAGCAGTTCTTC	CASSLDGRVYNEQFF	TRBD2	NA	TRBV27	TRBJ2-1
TGTGCCAGCAGTTCGTACACCGGGACAGGGAACCCTGGGGCCAACGTCCTGACTTTC	CASSSYTGTGNPGANVLTF	TRBD1	NA	TRBV28	TRBJ2-6
TGTGCCAGCAGCTTCTCCGGCGGATCCTACGAGCAGTACTTC	CASSFSGGSYEQYF	NA	NA	TRBV9	TRBJ2-7
TGCAGCGTTGTCGGCAGGGATACCTACAATGAGCAGTTCTTC	CSVVGRDTYNEQFF	NA	NA	TRBV29-1	TRBJ2-1
TGCGCCAGCAGCCCGGACAGGGGAAAGGTCGAGCAGTACTTC	CASSPDRGKVEQYF	TRBD1	NA	TRBV5-1	TRBJ2-7